The following is a TCR beta chain sequence with its context. Sequenced by immunoSEQ multiplex PCR; TCRdb stores in-frame clones only, minus some. Of tens of thousands of clones in the sample, 65% to 90% were seen once. This sample was taken from a study of T cell responses to AZD1222 COVID-19 vaccine. After removal of 3 bases from V and 3 bases from J, the junction contained 6 bases not matched to a gene. The CDR3 runs 16 residues. Germline values: CDR1 WSHSY, CDR2 SAAADI. The source material was peripheral blood, sampled on day 0 of AZD1222 vaccination. The TCR sequence derives from an adult in good health. V is TRBV10-2 and J is TRBJ2-2, with 8 bases lining up with TRBD2. The DNA for the CDR3 is TGCGCCAGCAGTGATCCCGGGGGGGCCGACACCGGGGAGCTGTTTTTT. Translated, it gives CASSDPGGADTGELFF.